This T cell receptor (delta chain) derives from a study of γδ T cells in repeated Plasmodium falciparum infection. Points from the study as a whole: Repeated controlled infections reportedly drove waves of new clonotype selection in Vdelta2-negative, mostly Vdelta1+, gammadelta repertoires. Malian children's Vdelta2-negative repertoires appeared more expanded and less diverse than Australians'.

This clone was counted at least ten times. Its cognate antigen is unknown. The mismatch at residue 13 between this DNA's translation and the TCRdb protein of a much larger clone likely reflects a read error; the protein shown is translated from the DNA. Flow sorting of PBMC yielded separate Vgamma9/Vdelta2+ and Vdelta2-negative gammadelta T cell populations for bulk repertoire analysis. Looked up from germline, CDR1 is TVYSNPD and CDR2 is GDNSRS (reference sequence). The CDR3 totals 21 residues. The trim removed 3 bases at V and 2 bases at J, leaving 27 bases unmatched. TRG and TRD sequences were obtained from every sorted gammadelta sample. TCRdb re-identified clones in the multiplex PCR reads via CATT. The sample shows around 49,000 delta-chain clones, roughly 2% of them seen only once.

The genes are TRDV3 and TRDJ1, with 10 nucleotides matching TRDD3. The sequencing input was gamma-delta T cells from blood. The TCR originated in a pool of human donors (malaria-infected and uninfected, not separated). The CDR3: CAFPRGLPRNWGMVATDKLIF. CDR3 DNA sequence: TGTGCCTTCCCGCGGGGCCTTCCCCGAAACTGGGGGATGGTAGCGACCGATAAACTCATCTTT.